This TCR beta chain was identified in a study of T cells in localized non-small cell lung cancer. General study findings and limits: Out of the top 100 tumor clones, a median around 57 were seen in adjacent lung.

The assay was immunoSEQ multiplex PCR, and TCRdb's table has in-frame clones only and misses some. Of roughly 30,000 clones in the sample, around 89% are singletons; the top ten hold under 15%. Germline V gene lookup returns CDR1 SGHAT and CDR2 FQDESV (reference sequence). This CDR3 is 14 amino acids long. Deletions cut 6 bases from V and 6 bases from J, with 18 bases between. Points on this clone: Its antigen is unknown.

The sample in question was peripheral blood, obtained before any cancer treatment. The source of this sequence is a female donor older than 55 with stage III squamous cell lung carcinoma. The rearrangement uses TRBV11-1 and TRBJ2-7, with no clear D. CDR3 coding DNA: TGTGCCAGCAGGCGAGACTGGCAGAATATCGAGCAGTACTTC. Translation gives CASRRDWQNIEQYF. Filled out from reference TRBV11-1 and TRBJ2-7, the complete variable domain reads EAEVAQSPRYKITEKSQAVAFWCDPISGHATLYWYRQILGQGPELLVQFQDESVVDDSQLPKDRFSAERLKGVDSTLKIQPAELGDSAMYLCASRRDWQNIEQYFGPGTRLTVT.